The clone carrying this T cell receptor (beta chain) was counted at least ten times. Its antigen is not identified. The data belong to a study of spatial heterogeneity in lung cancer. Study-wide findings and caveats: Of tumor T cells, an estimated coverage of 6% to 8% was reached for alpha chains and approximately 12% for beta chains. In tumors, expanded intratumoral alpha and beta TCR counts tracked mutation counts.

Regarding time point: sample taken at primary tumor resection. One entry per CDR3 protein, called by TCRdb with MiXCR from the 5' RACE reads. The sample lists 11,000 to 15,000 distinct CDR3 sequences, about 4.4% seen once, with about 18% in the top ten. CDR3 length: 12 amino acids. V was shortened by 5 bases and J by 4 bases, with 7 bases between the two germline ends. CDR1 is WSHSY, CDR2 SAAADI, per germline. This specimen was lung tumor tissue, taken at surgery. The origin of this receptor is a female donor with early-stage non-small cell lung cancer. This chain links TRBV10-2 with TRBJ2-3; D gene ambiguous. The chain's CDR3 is CASSQYSDTQYF. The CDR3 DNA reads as TGCGCCAGCAGTCAATATTCAGATACGCAGTATTTT.